This TCR beta chain was sequenced during a study of CD8+ T cells in alopecia areata. Study as a whole: Treated patients took oral tofacitinib at 5 to 10 mg twice daily.

Germline assignment: CDR1 GTSNPN and CDR2 SVGIG (reference sequence). V was clipped by 5 bases and J by 12 bases, with 14 bases between them. The CDR3 covers 11 residues. cDNA prepared by RNA extraction and subsequent reverse transcription served as the template for sequencing. Using immunoSEQ multiplex PCR, the repertoire was profiled, and TCRdb retains in-frame clones only, with some absent. The sample consists of roughly 200,000 clones, roughly 63% of them appearing once. The V call is TRBV30, the J call TRBJ2-1; D gene unclear. Sequencing was performed on CD4+ T cells sorted from blood, taken at week 0. The origin of this receptor is a human donor with alopecia areata. CDR3 region: CAWGILKGQFF. Here the CDR3 DNA reads TGTGCCTGGGGTATCCTCAAGGGGCAGTTCTTC.